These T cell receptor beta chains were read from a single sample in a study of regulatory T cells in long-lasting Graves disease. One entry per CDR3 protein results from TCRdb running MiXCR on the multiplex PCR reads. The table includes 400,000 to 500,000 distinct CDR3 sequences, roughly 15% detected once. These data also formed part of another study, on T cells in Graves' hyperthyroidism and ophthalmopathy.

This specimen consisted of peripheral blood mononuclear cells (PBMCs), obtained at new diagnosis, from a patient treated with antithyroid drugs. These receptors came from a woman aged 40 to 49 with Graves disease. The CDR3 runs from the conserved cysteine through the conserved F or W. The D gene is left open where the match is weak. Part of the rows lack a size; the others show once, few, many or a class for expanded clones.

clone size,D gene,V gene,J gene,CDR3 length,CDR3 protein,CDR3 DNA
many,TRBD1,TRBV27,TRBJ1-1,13,CASSLTGGVEAFF,TGTGCCAGCAGTCTAACAGGGGGAGTTGAAGCTTTCTTT
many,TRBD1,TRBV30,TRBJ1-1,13,CAWSPRGPAEAFF,TGTGCCTGGAGTCCCAGGGGGCCCGCTGAAGCTTTCTTT
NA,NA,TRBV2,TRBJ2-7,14,CASSDNPGYDEQYF,TGTGCCAGCAGTGATAACCCAGGGTACGACGAGCAGTACTTC
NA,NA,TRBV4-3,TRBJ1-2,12,CASSIGDGGYTF,TGCGCCAGCAGCATCGGCGATGGCGGCTACACCTTC
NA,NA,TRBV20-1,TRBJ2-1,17,CSARAHEIGTPNSEQFF,TGCAGTGCTAGAGCTCACGAGATAGGGACTCCGAATTCTGAGCAGTTCTTC
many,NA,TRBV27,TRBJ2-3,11,CAQTGGHTQYF,TGTGCCCAGACTGGGGGGCATACGCAGTATTTT
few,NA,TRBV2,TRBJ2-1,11,CASSELNEQFF,TGTGCCAGCAGTGAACTAAATGAGCAGTTCTTC
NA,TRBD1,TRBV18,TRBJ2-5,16,CASSPSRTGRQETQYF,TGTGCCAGCTCACCTTCCCGGACAGGCCGACAAGAGACCCAGTACTTC
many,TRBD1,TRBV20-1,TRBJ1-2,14,CSAGGQVLNYGYTF,TGCAGTGCTGGGGGACAGGTCCTTAACTATGGCTACACCTTC
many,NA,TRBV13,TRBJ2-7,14,CASSAVNKEYEQYF,TGTGCCAGCAGCGCCGTGAACAAGGAGTACGAGCAGTACTTC
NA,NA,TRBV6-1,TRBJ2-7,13,CASTAGGRYEQYF,TGTGCCAGCACCGCTGGGGGGCGGTACGAGCAGTACTTC
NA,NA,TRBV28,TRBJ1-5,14,CASSLGSPYQPQHF,TGTGCCAGCAGTTTGGGCAGCCCCTATCAGCCCCAGCATTTT
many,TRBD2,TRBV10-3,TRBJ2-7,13,CAIRGLAGDEQYF,TGTGCCATCAGGGGCCTAGCGGGAGACGAGCAGTACTTC
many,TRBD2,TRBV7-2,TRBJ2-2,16,CASSLVTAGGTGELFF,TGTGCCAGCAGCTTAGTTACAGCGGGAGGCACCGGGGAGCTGTTTTTT
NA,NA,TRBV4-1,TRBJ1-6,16,CASSQFEQRTNSPLHF,TGCGCCAGCAGCCAATTCGAGCAGAGGACTAATTCACCCCTCCACTTT
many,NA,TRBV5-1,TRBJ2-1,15,CASSLGGPAVGEQFF,TGCGCCAGCAGCTTGGGTGGCCCAGCGGTTGGTGAGCAGTTCTTC
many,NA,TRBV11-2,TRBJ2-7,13,CASSLGVGYEQYF,TGTGCCAGCAGCTTAGGCGTAGGCTACGAGCAGTACTTC
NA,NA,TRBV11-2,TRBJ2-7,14,CASSLDPHRDEQYF,TGTGCCAGCAGCTTAGATCCCCACAGGGACGAGCAGTACTTC
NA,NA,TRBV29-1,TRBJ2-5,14,CSAYRQASRETQYF,TGCAGCGCCTACCGACAGGCCAGCCGGGAGACCCAGTACTTC
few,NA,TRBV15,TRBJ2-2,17,CATSRDRTLSNTGELFF,TGTGCCACCAGCAGAGACAGGACACTTTCGAACACCGGGGAGCTGTTTTTT
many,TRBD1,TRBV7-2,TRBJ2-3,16,CASSLEGTGTTDTQYF,TGTGCCAGCAGCTTAGAGGGGACAGGGACCACAGATACGCAGTATTTT
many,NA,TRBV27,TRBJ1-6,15,CASSSPGVLNSPLHF,TGTGCCAGCAGTTCCCCAGGGGTTCTCAATTCACCCCTCCACTTT
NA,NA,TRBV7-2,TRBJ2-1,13,CASSFDQRAEQFF,TGTGCCAGCAGCTTCGACCAGCGCGCAGAGCAGTTCTTC
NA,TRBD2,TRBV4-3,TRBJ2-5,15,CASSQLAGGGETQYF,TGCGCCAGCAGCCAACTAGCGGGAGGCGGTGAGACCCAGTACTTC
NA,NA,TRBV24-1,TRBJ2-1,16,CATSAIASSSYNEQFF,TGTGCCACCAGTGCCATAGCGAGCTCGTCCTACAATGAGCAGTTCTTC
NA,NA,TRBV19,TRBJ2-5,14,CASSITHLQETQYF,TGTGCCAGTAGTATAACCCATCTCCAAGAGACCCAGTACTTC
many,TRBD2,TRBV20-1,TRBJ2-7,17,CSASTLRLAGTYEEQYF,TGCAGTGCTAGCACCCTCCGACTAGCGGGAACCTACGAGGAGCAGTACTTC
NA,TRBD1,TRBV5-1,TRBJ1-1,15,CASSLGQAGDTEAFF,TGCGCCAGCAGCCTCGGACAGGCCGGGGACACTGAAGCTTTCTTT
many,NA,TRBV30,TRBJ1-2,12,CAWSDTNYGYTF,TGTGCCTGGAGTGACACTAACTATGGCTACACCTTC
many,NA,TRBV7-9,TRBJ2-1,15,CASSWHPEVDNEQFF,TGTGCCAGCAGCTGGCACCCTGAGGTCGACAATGAGCAGTTCTTC
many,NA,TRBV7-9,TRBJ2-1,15,CASSATWESYNEQFF,TGTGCCAGCAGCGCCACATGGGAGTCCTACAATGAGCAGTTCTTC
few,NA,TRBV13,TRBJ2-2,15,CASSPRGMNTGELFF,TGTGCCAGCAGCCCACGGGGGATGAACACCGGGGAGCTGTTTTTT
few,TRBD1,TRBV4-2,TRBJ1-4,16,CASSHGPGQGNEKLFF,TGTGCCAGCAGCCATGGGCCGGGACAGGGTAACGAAAAACTGTTTTTT
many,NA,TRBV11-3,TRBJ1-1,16,CASSSLRTGRNTEAFF,TGTGCCAGCAGCTCACTTCGGACGGGCCGGAACACTGAAGCTTTCTTT
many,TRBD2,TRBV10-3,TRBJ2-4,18,CAISETSGGLLAKNIQYF,TGTGCCATCAGTGAGACTAGCGGGGGACTTCTAGCCAAAAACATTCAGTACTTC
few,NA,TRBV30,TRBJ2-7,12,CAGGPPDYEQYF,TGTGCCGGGGGCCCTCCGGACTACGAGCAGTACTTC
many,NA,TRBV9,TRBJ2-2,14,CASSALASPGELFF,TGTGCCAGCAGCGCCTTGGCTAGCCCCGGGGAGCTGTTTTTT
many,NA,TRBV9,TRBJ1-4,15,CASSVGGVGGEKLFF,TGTGCCAGCAGCGTAGGCGGTGTTGGAGGTGAAAAACTGTTTTTT
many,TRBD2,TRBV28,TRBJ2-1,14,CATTSENSYNEQFF,TGTGCCACCACTAGCGAAAACTCCTACAATGAGCAGTTCTTC
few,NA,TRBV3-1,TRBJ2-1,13,CASSQSGLYEQFF,TGTGCCAGCAGCCAGAGCGGACTCTATGAGCAGTTCTTC
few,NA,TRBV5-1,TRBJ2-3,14,CASSPEATTDTQYF,TGCGCCAGCAGCCCCGAGGCGACCACAGATACGCAGTATTTT
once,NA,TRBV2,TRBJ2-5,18,CASSLCGEDVRAQETQYF,TGTGCCAGCAGCTTATGCGGTGAGGACGTCAGGGCCCAAGAGACCCAGTACTTC
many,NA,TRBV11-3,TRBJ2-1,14,CASSYTVSYNEQFF,TGTGCCAGCAGCTACACAGTCTCCTACAATGAGCAGTTCTTC
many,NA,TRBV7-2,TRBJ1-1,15,CASSLTWHANTEAFF,TGTGCCAGCAGCTTAACTTGGCACGCGAACACTGAAGCTTTCTTT
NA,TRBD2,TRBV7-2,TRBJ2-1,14,CASRAGTSGIGQFF,TGTGCCAGCAGGGCCGGGACTAGCGGGATCGGACAGTTCTTC
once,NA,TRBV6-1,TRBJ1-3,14,CASKLTASGNTIYF,TGTGCCAGCAAATTGACAGCCTCTGGAAACACCATATATTTT
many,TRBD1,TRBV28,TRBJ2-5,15,CASSPRGDREETQYF,TGTGCCAGCAGTCCGAGGGGGGACAGGGAGGAGACCCAGTACTTC
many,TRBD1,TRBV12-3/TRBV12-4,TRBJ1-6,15,CASSLGTAPNSPLHF,TGTGCCAGCAGTCTCGGGACAGCTCCAAATTCACCCCTCCACTTT
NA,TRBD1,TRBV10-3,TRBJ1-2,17,CAISRQTGTGDNYGYTF,TGTGCCATCAGCCGACAGACAGGGACGGGGGATAACTATGGCTACACCTTC
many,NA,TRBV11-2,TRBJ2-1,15,CASSSVVGGGYEQFF,TGTGCCAGCAGCTCCGTGGTGGGAGGGGGCTATGAGCAGTTCTTC
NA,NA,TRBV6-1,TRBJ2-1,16,CASSPRRDFPYNEQFF,TGTGCCAGCAGCCCCCGCCGGGACTTCCCCTACAATGAGCAGTTCTTC
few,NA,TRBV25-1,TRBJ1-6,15,CASRLGEEDNSPLHF,TGTGCCAGCAGACTGGGGGAAGAGGATAATTCACCCCTCCACTTT
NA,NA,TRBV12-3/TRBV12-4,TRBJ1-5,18,CASTFRAKGNSMYQPQHF,TGTGCCAGCACCTTTCGGGCAAAGGGGAATTCAATGTATCAGCCCCAGCATTTT
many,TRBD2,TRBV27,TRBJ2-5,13,CASLLAAQETQYF,TGTGCCAGCTTACTAGCGGCACAAGAGACCCAGTACTTC
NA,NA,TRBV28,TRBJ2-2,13,CAIPDSNTGELFF,TGTGCCATCCCGGACTCGAACACCGGGGAGCTGTTTTTT
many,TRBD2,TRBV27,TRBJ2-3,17,CASSLSGGLAGADTQYF,TGTGCCAGCAGTTTATCGGGGGGACTAGCGGGAGCAGATACGCAGTATTTT
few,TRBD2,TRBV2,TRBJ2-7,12,CAIRLAGDEQYF,TGTGCCATCCGGTTGGCGGGGGACGAGCAGTACTTC